The rows below give T cell receptor beta chains drawn from one sample of a study of glioma-infiltrating T cells. TCRdb re-called the multiplex PCR reads with MiXCR, one entry per CDR3 protein. The profile covers roughly 130,000 distinct CDR3 sequences, with more than 20% appearing a single time and under 35% taken by the ten largest. The sample comprised glioma tissue, nonneoplastic brain tissue, or PBMCs (not recorded which). These receptors were taken from a human donor with low-grade glioma or glioblastoma, undergoing nonglioma brain surgery, or in good health (not recorded which). The CDR3 runs from the conserved cysteine through the conserved F or W. A D gene is named only where the DNA matches it firmly. Clone sizes are given selectively: once, few, many, or a class where the clone is expanded.

J: TRBJ1-6
V: TRBV19
size: .
D: TRBD1
DNA: TGTGCCAGTAGTAAACGACAGGGAGCAGATAATTCACCCCTCCACTTT
CDR3: CASSKRQGADNSPLHF

J: TRBJ1-6
V: TRBV7-9
size: .
D: .
DNA: TGTGCCAGCAGCCTCCGGGAGTATAGCTCCTATAATTCACCCCTCCACTTT
CDR3: CASSLREYSSYNSPLHF

J: TRBJ2-5
V: TRBV7-6
size: few
D: .
DNA: TGTGCCAGCTCCTCTTCCCGCCGGTTGGAGACCCAGTACTTC
CDR3: CASSSSRRLETQYF

J: TRBJ1-5
V: TRBV19
size: .
D: .
DNA: TGTGCCAGCGCTGGCAGGGCGGTAGGTCAGCCCCAGCATTTT
CDR3: CASAGRAVGQPQHF

J: TRBJ2-1
V: TRBV2
size: .
D: TRBD1
DNA: TGTGCCAGCAGTGGGTGGCGGACAGGGGGCGTTTTTTCCTACAATGAGCAGTTCTTC
CDR3: CASSGWRTGGVFSYNEQFF

J: TRBJ2-3
V: TRBV24-1
size: many
D: TRBD2
DNA: TGTGCCACCAATTCCGAGCGGGGGGGAAAAGATACGCAGTATTTT
CDR3: CATNSERGGKDTQYF

J: TRBJ2-3
V: TRBV7-6
size: .
D: .
DNA: TGTGCCAGCAGCTTAAGGGGAAGGGGCACAGATACGCAGTATTTT
CDR3: CASSLRGRGTDTQYF

J: TRBJ2-5
V: TRBV7-2
size: many
D: .
DNA: TGTGCCAGCAGTTTACTGGGGGAGACCCAGTACTTC
CDR3: CASSLLGETQYF

J: TRBJ2-2
V: TRBV7-9
size: .
D: .
DNA: TGTGCCAGCAGCCCAGGAGTATATTCAGACGCCGGGGAGCTGTTTTTT
CDR3: CASSPGVYSDAGELFF

J: TRBJ1-3
V: TRBV28
size: .
D: .
DNA: TGTGTCAGCAGTTTCGCGGTATCAGGAAACACCATATATTTT
CDR3: CVSSFAVSGNTIYF

J: TRBJ2-1
V: TRBV6-1
size: .
D: TRBD1
DNA: TGTGCCAGCATCTCCGGACAGGGAGCTTTAAGTGAGCAGTTCTTC
CDR3: CASISGQGALSEQFF

J: TRBJ1-2
V: TRBV4-2
size: .
D: .
DNA: TGTGCCAGCAGCCTGCTCGAAGCTAACTATGGCTACACCTTC
CDR3: CASSLLEANYGYTF

J: TRBJ1-6
V: TRBV27
size: many
D: .
DNA: TGTGCCAGCAGTCTTTCCGGGGGGGGACATAATTCACCCCTCCACTTT
CDR3: CASSLSGGGHNSPLHF

J: TRBJ1-5
V: TRBV12-3/TRBV12-4
size: many
D: .
DNA: TGTGCCAGCAGTTTTGGGCAGGGTGATGTGAGCAATCAGCCCCAGCATTTT
CDR3: CASSFGQGDVSNQPQHF

J: TRBJ1-2
V: TRBV20-1
size: .
D: TRBD1
DNA: TGCAGTGCTAGAGACCGGGACAGACTTAACTATGGCTACACCTTC
CDR3: CSARDRDRLNYGYTF

J: TRBJ1-1
V: TRBV24-1
size: many
D: TRBD1
DNA: TGTGCCACCAGTGAGAATGACAGGGATACTGAAGCTTTCTTT
CDR3: CATSENDRDTEAFF

J: TRBJ2-3
V: TRBV12-3/TRBV12-4
size: few
D: TRBD2
DNA: TGTGCCAGCAGTTTAGTGGGAGGGCCCACAGATACGCAGTATTTT
CDR3: CASSLVGGPTDTQYF

J: TRBJ2-6
V: TRBV7-3
size: .
D: .
DNA: TGTGCCAGCAGCCCCGGAGAGACCGGGGCCAACGTCCTGACTTTC
CDR3: CASSPGETGANVLTF

J: TRBJ2-1
V: TRBV15
size: .
D: .
DNA: TGTGCCACCAGTCCAACCACCGAAAGCTCCTACAATGAGCAGTTCTTC
CDR3: CATSPTTESSYNEQFF

J: TRBJ1-2
V: TRBV20-1
size: many
D: TRBD1
DNA: TGCAGTGCTAGAGAGACAGGGGGTGGTTCCTACACCTTC
CDR3: CSARETGGGSYTF

J: TRBJ2-3
V: TRBV7-2
size: .
D: .
DNA: TGTGCCAGCAGCTTATCTTGGGGGCGCACAGATACGCAGTATTTT
CDR3: CASSLSWGRTDTQYF

J: TRBJ2-5
V: TRBV7-2
size: many
D: .
DNA: TGTGCCAGCAGCCACCGGGACCAATACCAAGAGACCCAGTACTTC
CDR3: CASSHRDQYQETQYF

J: TRBJ2-5
V: TRBV7-3
size: .
D: .
DNA: TGTGCCAGCAGCCCCTCGGGGGGCGGGGTTAGCACAGAGACCCAGTACTTC
CDR3: CASSPSGGGVSTETQYF

J: TRBJ2-6
V: TRBV20-1
size: many
D: .
DNA: TGCAGTGCTAGTGCGTCTGGGGCCAACGTCCTGACTTTC
CDR3: CSASASGANVLTF

J: TRBJ2-4
V: TRBV5-1
size: .
D: .
DNA: TGCGCCAGCAGCTTGGTATCAGGGGTAGCCAAAAACATTCAGTACTTC
CDR3: CASSLVSGVAKNIQYF

J: TRBJ1-5
V: TRBV5-1
size: once
D: .
DNA: TGCGCCAGCGGCGTTAGTCTCGATCAGCCCCAGCATTTT
CDR3: CASGVSLDQPQHF

J: TRBJ2-1
V: TRBV7-9
size: .
D: TRBD2
DNA: TGTGCCAGCGGGGGATCGAGCGGGGTTCCCTACAATGAGCAGTTCTTC
CDR3: CASGGSSGVPYNEQFF

J: TRBJ1-5
V: TRBV7-9
size: .
D: .
DNA: TGTGCCAGCAGCCGGGGGGGGACCCTTCAGCCCCAGCATTTT
CDR3: CASSRGGTLQPQHF

J: TRBJ2-3
V: TRBV29-1
size: few
D: TRBD2
DNA: TGCAGCGTTGAAGCGCGGGGGGCAGATACGCAGTATTTT
CDR3: CSVEARGADTQYF

J: TRBJ2-3
V: TRBV19
size: .
D: TRBD2
DNA: TGTGCCAGTATGGTGGGGGGAGGGAGAGATACGCAGTATTTT
CDR3: CASMVGGGRDTQYF

J: TRBJ2-3
V: TRBV3-1
size: .
D: .
DNA: TGTGCCAGCAGCCGGCGGCTAGATACGCAGTATTTT
CDR3: CASSRRLDTQYF

J: TRBJ2-1
V: TRBV2
size: few
D: .
DNA: TGTGCCACCTCGACTGTGTACAATGAGCAGTTCTTC
CDR3: CATSTVYNEQFF

J: TRBJ2-2
V: TRBV4-1
size: many
D: TRBD1
DNA: TGCGCCAGCAGCCAAAGAGGGACAGGGCCTAACACCGGGGAGCTGTTTTTT
CDR3: CASSQRGTGPNTGELFF

J: TRBJ1-4
V: TRBV7-8
size: .
D: .
DNA: TGTGCCAGCAGCTTAGAAATTGTGGCCGGGGAAAAACTGTTTTTT
CDR3: CASSLEIVAGEKLFF

J: TRBJ2-1
V: TRBV5-4
size: few
D: TRBD2
DNA: TGTGCCAGCAGCTTGAAAACCGCGGGGGGGATCTACAATGAGCAGTTCTTC
CDR3: CASSLKTAGGIYNEQFF

J: TRBJ2-5
V: TRBV15
size: many
D: .
DNA: TGTGCCACCAGCAGAGATGAAGGCACCTCCCTACAAGAGACCCAGTACTTC
CDR3: CATSRDEGTSLQETQYF

J: TRBJ1-1
V: TRBV2
size: few
D: TRBD1
DNA: TGTGCCAGAGGGGGCCTCGGGAACACTGAAGCTTTCTTT
CDR3: CARGGLGNTEAFF

J: TRBJ2-1
V: TRBV27
size: many
D: TRBD2
DNA: TGTGCCAGCAGCCCACGTAGTCCGGGGGGCTACAATGAGCAGTTCTTC
CDR3: CASSPRSPGGYNEQFF

J: TRBJ2-5
V: TRBV20-1
size: many
D: .
DNA: TGCAGTGCTAGAGCGACGGGCCAAGAGACCCAGTACTTC
CDR3: CSARATGQETQYF

J: TRBJ2-2
V: TRBV15
size: many
D: .
DNA: TGTGCCACCAGCAGGGAAGTCCCCGGGGAGCTGTTTTTT
CDR3: CATSREVPGELFF

J: TRBJ2-1
V: TRBV6-1
size: many
D: TRBD1
DNA: TGTGCCAGCAGTGAGGAACAGGGGTCCTACAATGAGCAGTTCTTC
CDR3: CASSEEQGSYNEQFF

J: TRBJ2-3
V: TRBV20-1
size: .
D: TRBD2
DNA: TGCAGTGCTAGATACTCTAGCGGCAACACAGATACGCAGTATTTT
CDR3: CSARYSSGNTDTQYF

J: TRBJ1-1
V: TRBV6-1
size: many
D: .
DNA: TGTGCCAGCAGTTATTTCGTTGAAGCTTTCTTT
CDR3: CASSYFVEAFF

J: TRBJ2-4
V: TRBV7-3
size: .
D: .
DNA: TGTGCCAGCAGCTTCGACAGCCAAAACATTCAGTACTTC
CDR3: CASSFDSQNIQYF

J: TRBJ2-1
V: TRBV5-4
size: many
D: .
DNA: TGTGCCAGCACGAACCCCCACTTCAGGAATGAGCAGTTCTTC
CDR3: CASTNPHFRNEQFF

J: TRBJ2-2
V: TRBV15
size: many
D: .
DNA: TGTGCCACCGGTCAGCCGGCCGGGGAGCTGTTTTTT
CDR3: CATGQPAGELFF

J: TRBJ2-3
V: TRBV4-1
size: .
D: .
DNA: TGCGCCAGCAGCCCCCCCGGGGGAGGCACAGATACGCAGTATTTT
CDR3: CASSPPGGGTDTQYF

J: TRBJ2-3
V: TRBV7-2
size: few
D: TRBD2
DNA: TGTGCCAGCAGCCGCGGGGGGGCCGGTTTAGATACGCAGTATTTT
CDR3: CASSRGGAGLDTQYF

J: TRBJ1-3
V: TRBV6-6
size: .
D: .
DNA: TGTGCCAGCAGTTACGGGTCGGGTCGCTCTGGAAACACCATATATTTT
CDR3: CASSYGSGRSGNTIYF

J: TRBJ2-3
V: TRBV4-1
size: many
D: .
DNA: TGCGCCAGCAGCCAAGAAATGGGTGGAGATACGCAGTATTTT
CDR3: CASSQEMGGDTQYF

J: TRBJ2-1
V: TRBV20-1
size: many
D: TRBD2
DNA: TGCAGTGCTGCGTCGGGACTAGCGACTCTCAATGAGCAGTTCTTC
CDR3: CSAASGLATLNEQFF

J: TRBJ2-5
V: TRBV7-6
size: .
D: TRBD2
DNA: TGTGCCAGCAGCCCCGGGGGGGGGAAGACCCAGTACTTC
CDR3: CASSPGGGKTQYF

J: TRBJ1-2
V: TRBV12-3/TRBV12-4
size: .
D: .
DNA: TGTGCCAGCAGTTTTATCTGGCAGGTGGACGGCTACACCTTC
CDR3: CASSFIWQVDGYTF